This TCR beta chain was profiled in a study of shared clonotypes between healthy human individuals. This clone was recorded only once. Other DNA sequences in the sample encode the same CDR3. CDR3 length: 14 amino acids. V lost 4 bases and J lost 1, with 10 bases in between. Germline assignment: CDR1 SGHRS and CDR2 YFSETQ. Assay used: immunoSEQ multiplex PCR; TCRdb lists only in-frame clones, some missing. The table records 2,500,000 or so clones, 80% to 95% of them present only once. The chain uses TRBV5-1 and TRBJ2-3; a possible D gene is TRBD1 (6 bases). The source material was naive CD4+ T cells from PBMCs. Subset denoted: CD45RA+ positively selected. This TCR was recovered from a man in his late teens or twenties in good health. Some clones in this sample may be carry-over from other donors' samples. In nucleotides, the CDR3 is TGCGCCAGCAGCCCACGGACAGGCACAGATACGCAGTATTTT. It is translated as CASSPRTGTDTQYF.